These 16 T cell receptor beta chains were sequenced from one sample in a study of CD8+ T cells in alopecia areata. Treatment here: oral pan-JAK inhibitor, 5-10 mg twice daily. RNA was isolated and reverse transcribed to cDNA, the sequencing template. Measured with immunoSEQ multiplex PCR; TCRdb has only the in-frame clones, and not every one. The sample lists approximately 210,000 clones, under 70% occurring once. Sequences were derived from CD4+ T cells sorted from blood, sampled at week 4, from a patient treated with tofacitinib. The receptors come from a human donor with alopecia areata.

The chain combines TRBV4-3 with TRBJ1-5; weak D call: TRBD1 (5 bases). Germline lookup yields CDR1 LGHNA and CDR2 YSLEER. The CDR3 has 15 amino acids. V was pared by 9 bases and J by 0 bases, with 15 bases between. This CDR3 is CASGEQAYSNQPQHF. The CDR3 nucleotides are TGCGCCAGTGGCGAACAGGCTTATAGCAATCAGCCCCAGCATTTT.

The V gene is TRBV6-5, the J gene TRBJ2-7; D is possibly TRBD1 (6 bases). Trimming took off 9 bases at V and 4 bases at J, with 16 bases between the two ends. CDR1 and CDR2 (germline): MNHEY, SVGAGI. This CDR3 is built from 13 residues. CDR3 coding DNA: TGTGCCAGTATCAAGACAGGCCGATACGAGCAGTACTTC. It is translated as CASIKTGRYEQYF.

The chain couples TRBV7-9 to TRBJ2-5, with 9 bases aligning to TRBD1. Per the germline V gene, CDR1 is SEHNR and CDR2 is FQNEAQ (reference sequence). J was trimmed by 5 bases and V by 1 base; bases with no gene match: 8. The length of the CDR3 is 16 residues. The CDR3 nucleotides read TGTGCCAGCAGCTTAGGTGGGACAGGGATCGGGGAGACCCAGTACTTC. Its protein is CASSLGGTGIGETQYF. The entire variable domain, with the rest obtained from reference TRBV7-9 and TRBJ2-5, is as follows: DTGVSQNPRHKITKRGQNVTFRCDPISEHNRLYWYRQTLGQGPEFLTYFQNEAQLEKSRLLSDRFSAERPKGSFSTLEIQRTEQGDSAMYLCASSLGGTGIGETQYFGPGTRLLVL.

The chain joins TRBV6-5 to TRBJ1-1; the match to TRBD1 covers 7 bases. With V trimmed by 2 bases and J by 2 bases, 5 bases remained unmatched. The CDR3 extends over 15 amino acids. The germline V gene encodes CDR1 MNHEY and CDR2 SVGAGI. This CDR3 reads CASSYAGQTNTEAFF. The CDR3 DNA sequence: TGTGCCAGCAGTTACGCGGGACAGACAAACACTGAAGCTTTCTTT.

This clone was counted between two and nine times. The chain employs TRBV5-1 and TRBJ1-4; a possible D gene is TRBD1 (5 bases). Trimming shortened V by 1 base and J by 6 bases, and 16 bases separated the two germline ends. The CDR3 has 16 amino acids. CDR1 SGHRS and CDR2 YFSETQ come from the germline V gene. DNA for the CDR3: TGCGCCAGCAGCTTGACCGACAGACTTACCTATGAAAAACTGTTTTTT. It yields the protein CASSLTDRLTYEKLFF.

This clone came up once. This rearrangement joins TRBV9 to TRBJ1-1; maybe TRBD1 (5 bases). The CDR3 has 15 residues. Germline V CDR1 and CDR2: SGDLS, YYNGEE. V gave up 0 bases and J gave up 3 bases, with 12 bases separating them. The CDR3: CASSVEPGGHTEAFF. For the CDR3, the DNA is TGTGCCAGCAGCGTAGAACCGGGGGGACACACTGAAGCTTTCTTT.

V and J are TRBV15 and TRBJ2-2, with 8 bases matching TRBD1. CDR1 and CDR2 from the germline V gene are LNHNV and YYDKDF (reference sequence). With 3 bases clipped from V and 7 bases from J, the junction kept 13 bases outside the gene matches. The CDR3 consists of 17 residues. CDR3 sequence: CATSRVSHRQGNGELFF. The DNA for the CDR3 is TGTGCCACCAGCAGGGTCAGCCACAGACAGGGGAACGGGGAGCTGTTTTTT.

The chain joins TRBV4-1 to TRBJ1-4; TRBD1 might be the D (5 bases). The CDR3 contains 16 residues. V lost 1 base and J 4 bases, leaving 13 bases between the germline ends. Germline V gene data show CDR1 as MGHRA and CDR2 as YSYEKL. In DNA, the CDR3 is TGCGCCAGCAGCCAAGGGGGCACAGCCATTAATGAAAAACTGTTTTTT. It encodes CASSQGGTAINEKLFF.

The genes are TRBV28 and TRBJ2-7, with a weak D call TRBD1 (5 bases). V was cut by 3 bases and J by 3 bases, with 9 bases left in between. Germline CDR1 is MDHEN and CDR2 is SYDVKM. The CDR3 is 13 amino acids. CDR3 sequence reads: CASSLGQDYEQYF. The CDR3 nucleotides are TGTGCCAGCAGTTTGGGGCAGGACTACGAGCAGTACTTC.

V usage is TRBV29-1 and J usage is TRBJ2-5, with D uncertain. The germline V and J ends were trimmed by 7 bases and 11 bases, with 17 bases remaining between them. The CDR3 runs 11 residues. Germline V gene sequence: CDR1 SQVTM, CDR2 ANQGSEA. Here the CDR3 reads CSASVGSEQYF. CDR3 DNA: TGCAGCGCTTCCGTCGGGTCGGAGCAGTACTTC.

This chain connects TRBV7-2 to TRBJ1-5; no clear D gene. Trimming removed 3 bases from V and 5 bases from J, with 14 bases in between. The length of the CDR3 is 15 residues. Germline lookup yields CDR1 SGHTA and CDR2 FQGNSA. The DNA of the CDR3 is TGTGCCAGCAGCTTTGGAGGTTGGGGAGATCAGCCCCAGCATTTT. It yields the protein CASSFGGWGDQPQHF. Filled out from reference TRBV7-2 and TRBJ1-5, the complete variable domain reads GAGVSQSPSNKVTEKGKDVELRCDPISGHTALYWYRQSLGQGLEFLIYFQGNSAPDKSGLPSDRFSAERTGGSVSTLTIQRTQQEDSAVYLCASSFGGWGDQPQHFGDGTRLSIL.

J is TRBJ1-1 and V is TRBV29-1; D is undetermined. This CDR3 contains 13 residues. CDR1 is SQVTM and CDR2 is ANQGSEA in the germline V gene. V lost 5 bases and J 0 bases, leaving 10 bases between the germline ends. The DNA of the CDR3 is TGCAGCGTTCTTGTACAGATGAACACTGAAGCTTTCTTT. Its protein product is CSVLVQMNTEAFF.

J is TRBJ2-1 and V is TRBV5-1; D perhaps matches TRBD1 (6 bases). In germline, CDR1 is SGHRS, CDR2 YFSETQ. The CDR3 contains 15 residues. With 4 bases removed from V and 4 bases from J, the gap between germline ends came to 15 bases. For the CDR3, the DNA is TGCGCCAGCAGCCTTTTGGGGGCGATATACAATGAGCAGTTCTTC. This codes for CASSLLGAIYNEQFF.

This clone was found a few times. This sequence joins TRBV4-1 and TRBJ2-5; the D gene is possibly TRBD2 (5 bases). The CDR3 consists of 16 residues. Germline assignment: CDR1 MGHRA and CDR2 YSYEKL. V was cut by 3 bases and J by 0 bases, with 14 bases left in between. CDR3 amino acids: CASSHFSGSYQETQYF. CDR3 bases: TGCGCCAGCAGCCACTTTTCTGGGAGCTACCAAGAGACCCAGTACTTC.

This clone turned up a few times. V gene TRBV29-1 combines with J gene TRBJ2-2, with unresolved D. CDR3 size: 13 residues. Germline V gene sequence: CDR1 SQVTM, CDR2 ANQGSEA. V lost 5 bases to trimming and J lost 4 bases, with 11 bases between them. DNA for the CDR3: TGCAGCGTTCAGGTTTCTCGCACCGGGGAGCTGTTTTTT. It encodes CSVQVSRTGELFF.

V is TRBV7-2 and J is TRBJ2-5; 11 positions match TRBD2. The CDR3 totals 18 residues. The J segment lost 1 base and the V segment lost 5 bases, leaving 12 bases of the junction unmatched. The V gene's germline CDR1 is SGHTA and CDR2 FQGNSA. This CDR3 is CASSGPGTSGAFQETQYF. The CDR3 DNA reads TGTGCCAGCAGCGGTCCCGGGACTAGCGGCGCGTTCCAAGAGACCCAGTACTTC.